The 31 T cell receptor beta chains below all came from one sample that was sequenced in a study of STAT5B mutations in CD4+ large granular lymphocyte leukemia. Sequencing was performed with immunoSEQ multiplex PCR; in TCRdb, only in-frame clones are kept and a portion is missing. The sample has roughly 46,000 clones, about 86% seen once. Sequenced input: CD4+ T cells from blood buffy coats. The receptors originated from a human donor in good health.

This clone was recorded once. The junction departs from germline at one end; a sequencing error may be responsible. The chain uses TRBV11-2 and TRBJ2-7; 10 bases line up with TRBD2. This CDR3 is 16 amino acids long. Germline CDR1 is SGHAT and CDR2 is FQNNGV. For the CDR3, the DNA is TGTGCCAGCAGCATAGATCCTAGCGGGGGTGTTCGCGAGCAGTACTTC. Its protein product is CASSIDPSGGVREQYF.

The V and J genes are TRBV27 and TRBJ1-4; D possibly corresponds to TRBD1 (5 bases). The CDR3 is 15 residues long. V lost 4 bases and J lost 0, with 9 bases in between. Germline-derived CDR1 and CDR2 are MNHEY and SMNVEV (reference sequence). The CDR3 DNA reads TGTGCCAGCAGTTGGGGCAGTGCAACTAATGAAAAACTGTTTTTT. Encoded protein: CASSWGSATNEKLFF.

V usage is TRBV7-9 and J usage is TRBJ1-2; TRBD1 is a possible D gene (5 bases). The CDR3 extends over 15 amino acids. V was shortened by 0 bases and J by 4 bases, with 12 bases between the two germline ends. Germline assignment: CDR1 SEHNR and CDR2 FQNEAQ (reference sequence). CDR3 sequence (DNA): TGTGCCAGCAGCTTAGCGCTCGACAGCCTCTATGGCTACACCTTC. Its protein is CASSLALDSLYGYTF.

This clone was seen a single time. CDR3 nucleotide sequence: TGTGCCAGCAGCTTAGATGGACCCCCGCCAGATACGCAGTATTTT. This codes for CASSLDGPPPDTQYF. The chain couples TRBV11-2 to TRBJ2-3; D remains unclear. Germline V lookup: CDR1 SGHAT, CDR2 FQNNGV. V dropped 0 bases and J dropped 4 bases, with 11 bases sitting between them. This CDR3 is built from 15 residues. Full variable domain (remainder filled in from reference TRBV11-2 and TRBJ2-3): EAGVAQSPRYKIIEKRQSVAFWCNPISGHATLYWYQQILGQGPKLLIQFQNNGVVDDSQLPKDRFSAERLKGVDSTLKIQPAKLEDSAVYLCASSLDGPPPDTQYFGPGTRLTVL.

The chain joins TRBV5-4 to TRBJ2-7, with D tentatively TRBD2 (5 bases). CDR1 and CDR2 (germline): SGHNT, YYREEE (reference sequence). V was pared by 0 bases and J by 3 bases, with 13 bases between. The CDR3 consists of 15 residues. The chain's CDR3 is CASSLGGLRNYEQYF. DNA for the CDR3: TGTGCCAGCAGCTTGGGAGGGTTGAGGAACTACGAGCAGTACTTC.

This clone came up once. The genes are TRBV10-1 and TRBJ2-3, with 8 positions matching TRBD2. Trimming at V came to 3 bases and at J to 1 base, leaving 3 bases not matched to a gene. Germline V lookup: CDR1 WNHNN, CDR2 SYGVQD (reference sequence). The CDR3 runs to 15 residues. CDR3 DNA sequence: TGCGCCAGCAGTGACAGCGGGAGCGGCACAGATACGCAGTATTTT. Protein sequence: CASSDSGSGTDTQYF.

V gene TRBV10-3 combines with J gene TRBJ2-3; D is perhaps TRBD2 (6 bases). Deletions cut 4 bases from V and 2 bases from J, with 10 bases between. CDR3 length: 14 amino acids. Germline V CDR1 and CDR2: ENHRY, SYGVKD. The CDR3 is CAISGTIYTDTQYF. CDR3 bases: TGTGCCATCAGTGGGACTATCTACACAGATACGCAGTATTTT.

The V gene is TRBV11-3, the J gene TRBJ2-2; 11 bases match TRBD2. The CDR3 is 16 amino acids. With 5 bases clipped from V and 4 bases from J, the junction kept 6 bases outside the gene matches. Looked up from germline, CDR1 is SGHNT and CDR2 is YENEEA. DNA for the CDR3: TGTGCCAGCAGCCCGTTAGCGGGAGGGGGCACCGGGGAGCTGTTTTTT. Protein: CASSPLAGGGTGELFF.

This chain connects TRBV10-3 to TRBJ2-3; 12 nucleotides match TRBD2. The CDR3 covers 16 residues. Trimming at V came to 6 bases and at J to 0 bases, leaving 4 bases not matched to a gene. The germline V gene has CDR1 ENHRY and CDR2 SYGVKD. DNA for the CDR3: TGTGCCATCAGGACTAGCGGGAGTCAAAGCACAGATACGCAGTATTTT. Translated: CAIRTSGSQSTDTQYF.

This clone has more than one count but fewer than ten. This chain links TRBV6-1 with TRBJ1-3; no reliable D call. From germline, CDR1 is MNHNS and CDR2 SASEGT. V was trimmed by 7 bases and J by 1 base, leaving 11 bases between them. There are 14 residues in the CDR3. CDR3 DNA sequence: TGTGCCAGCATGAGGGCCAGTTCTGGAAACACCATATATTTT. It specifies CASMRASSGNTIYF.

This chain joins TRBV11-2 and TRBJ2-7; no reliable D call. Deletions cut 1 base from V and 4 bases from J, with 11 bases between. Germline values: CDR1 SGHAT, CDR2 FQNNGV. This CDR3 is built from 14 residues. The CDR3 region has the DNA TGTGCCAGCAGCTTAGGCACCCGCCCGTACGAGCAGTACTTC. Translation: CASSLGTRPYEQYF.

The chain carries TRBV15 and TRBJ1-5; D remains unclear. Trimming pared 5 bases from V and 5 bases from J, leaving 7 bases between. The germline gives CDR1 LNHNV, CDR2 YYDKDF (reference sequence). This CDR3 contains 12 residues. The CDR3 DNA sequence: TGTGCCACCAGCTTCCCTGATCAGCCCCAGCATTTT. It yields the protein CATSFPDQPQHF.

This clone was counted a single time. The rearrangement uses TRBV10-2 and TRBJ1-1; the D is unclear. CDR3 size: 12 residues. Germline V gene sequence: CDR1 WSHSY, CDR2 SAAADI. Trimming cost V 1 base and J 1 base, with 1 base left between them. This CDR3 is CASSEWNTEAFF. In nucleotides, the CDR3 is TGCGCCAGCAGTGAGTGGAACACTGAAGCTTTCTTT.

V gene TRBV6-6 combines with J gene TRBJ2-3, with 8 bases that match TRBD1. Germline CDR1 MNHNY, CDR2 SVGAGI (reference sequence). With V trimmed by 7 bases and J by 0 bases, 6 bases remained unmatched. The CDR3 runs to 15 residues. The CDR3 bases are TGTGCCAGCACCAGGGACAGGCCAAGCACAGATACGCAGTATTTT. This codes for CASTRDRPSTDTQYF.

The chain joins TRBV4-2 to TRBJ1-4, with D maybe TRBD1 (5 bases). This CDR3 spans 16 amino acids. Trimming shortened V by 0 bases and J by 3 bases, and 11 bases separated the two germline ends. Germline CDR1 LGHNA, CDR2 YNFKEQ. The CDR3 sequence: CASSQDGDGSNEKLFF. The DNA for the CDR3 is TGTGCCAGCAGCCAAGATGGGGACGGCTCTAATGAAAAACTGTTTTTT.

The J gene is TRBJ2-3, the V gene TRBV7-2, with 12 bases matching TRBD2. This CDR3 region has 16 residues. Germline CDR1 SGHTA, CDR2 FQGNSA. The junction had 2 bases not matched to a gene; V was cut back by 0 bases and J by 4 bases. The CDR3 sequence is CASSLAASGGADTQYF. For the CDR3, the DNA is TGTGCCAGCAGCTTAGCGGCTAGCGGGGGGGCAGATACGCAGTATTTT.

This clone was observed once. The chain employs TRBV29-1 and TRBJ1-4, with D maybe TRBD1 (6 bases). From germline, CDR1 is SQVTM and CDR2 ANQGSEA. The CDR3 has 15 amino acids. The germline V and J ends were trimmed by 3 bases and 7 bases, with 18 bases remaining between them. CDR3 loop: CSVDTGRGIREKLFF. CDR3 coding DNA: TGCAGCGTTGACACAGGAAGGGGGATCCGTGAAAAACTGTTTTTT.

The V gene is TRBV30, the J gene TRBJ2-6, with D possibly matching TRBD1 (5 bases). V was cut by 0 bases and J by 2 bases, with 8 bases left in between. Germline V gives CDR1 GTSNPN, CDR2 SVGIG (reference sequence). The CDR3 is 15 amino acids. DNA for the CDR3: TGTGCCTGGAGTGTACAGGTAACTGGGGCCAACGTCCTGACTTTC. As protein: CAWSVQVTGANVLTF.

V and J are TRBV10-1 and TRBJ2-2; the match to TRBD2 covers 13 bases. The CDR3 runs 19 residues. The germline gives CDR1 WNHNN, CDR2 SYGVQD (reference sequence). V was clipped by 2 bases and J by 2 bases; unmatched bases: 8. For the CDR3, the DNA is TGCGCCAGCAGTGAGCCCGGACTAGCGGGAGATGGTAACACCGGGGAGCTGTTTTTT. Residues: CASSEPGLAGDGNTGELFF.

The rearrangement links TRBV4-1 to TRBJ2-1, with 14 bases matching TRBD2. Trimming cost V 1 base and J 5 bases; bases outside gene matches: 16. Germline V gives CDR1 MGHRA, CDR2 YSYEKL. The CDR3 totals 21 residues. The CDR3 nucleotides read TGCGCCAGCAGCCAAGTTATTTTCCCCGGGACTAGCGGGAGAAAAGACAATGAGCAGTTCTTC. It codes for CASSQVIFPGTSGRKDNEQFF.

The chain uses TRBV5-1 and TRBJ2-2; the match to TRBD2 covers 7 bases. After removal of 0 bases from V and 7 bases from J, the junction contained 6 bases not matched to a gene. CDR1 and CDR2 (germline): SGHRS, YFSETQ. The CDR3 length is 15 residues. The CDR3 region is CASSLDGLGHGELFF. The CDR3 DNA reads TGCGCCAGCAGCTTGGATGGACTAGGACACGGGGAGCTGTTTTTT.

The V gene is TRBV6-5, the J gene TRBJ2-3, with 7 positions matching TRBD1. This CDR3 is 15 amino acids long. Germline trimming cut 6 bases from V and 3 bases from J; bases unmatched to any gene: 9. Germline V gives CDR1 MNHEY, CDR2 SVGAGI. The CDR3 DNA reads TGTGCCAGCAGCTTAACAGGGGAGATTACAGATACGCAGTATTTT. Encoded protein: CASSLTGEITDTQYF.

This clone was found a few times. This sequence joins TRBV18 and TRBJ1-1; tentative D call: TRBD1 (5 bases). The CDR3 covers 15 residues. V lost 2 bases and J lost 4, with 14 bases in between. From germline, CDR1 is KGHSH and CDR2 LQKENI. CDR3 sequence: CASSPGQGGFTEAFF. As DNA, the CDR3 is TGTGCCAGCTCACCAGGCCAGGGAGGATTCACTGAAGCTTTCTTT.

The chain employs TRBV2 and TRBJ2-5; no firm D call. From germline, CDR1 is SNHLY and CDR2 FYNNEI. V was trimmed by 7 bases and J by 5 bases, leaving 20 bases between them. This CDR3 has 15 amino acids. The CDR3 region has the DNA TGTGCCAGCAAACGGTTGGGCGCTCCGTCGGAGACCCAGTACTTC. This sequence encodes CASKRLGAPSETQYF.

J is TRBJ1-1 and V is TRBV29-1; no definite D call. The CDR3 is made up of 13 amino acids. Per the germline V gene, CDR1 is SQVTM and CDR2 is ANQGSEA. Trimming cost V 4 bases and J 5 bases, with 14 bases left between them. The CDR3 protein is CSVVVRLGTEAFF. The CDR3 coding sequence is TGCAGCGTTGTTGTCCGACTAGGGACTGAAGCTTTCTTT.

V usage is TRBV7-9 and J usage is TRBJ1-1; a weak D match, TRBD1 (5 bases). Germline lookup yields CDR1 SEHNR and CDR2 FQNEAQ (reference sequence). The V gene lost 6 bases and the J gene lost 1 base, with 18 bases spanning the gap. The CDR3 totals 16 residues. The CDR3 reads CASRPPFRQRNTEAFF. The CDR3 nucleotides read TGTGCCAGCAGACCTCCATTCAGACAGAGGAACACTGAAGCTTTCTTT.

The chain combines TRBV5-1 with TRBJ1-6; 9 bases are a match to TRBD1. Germline CDR1 SGHRS, CDR2 YFSETQ. The CDR3 length is 12 residues. V shed 4 bases and J 12 bases; nucleotides not matched to a gene: 2. The CDR3 nucleotides read TGCGCCAGCAGCCCGGGACAGGGACCCCTCCACTTT. Translation: CASSPGQGPLHF.

J is TRBJ1-4 and V is TRBV29-1; TRBD1 is a possible D gene (5 bases). Trimming took 0 bases from V and 6 from J, leaving 8 bases between them. Germline V gives CDR1 SQVTM, CDR2 ANQGSEA. The CDR3 loop spans 13 amino acids. CDR3 sequence (DNA): TGCAGCGTTGAAGAGGGGACGCATGAAAAACTGTTTTTT. Translation gives CSVEEGTHEKLFF.

The gene calls are TRBV7-9 and TRBJ1-2; D is uncertain. The germline V gene has CDR1 SEHNR and CDR2 FQNEAQ (reference sequence). The CDR3 extends over 12 amino acids. Trimming removed 1 base from V and 8 bases from J, with 8 bases in between. CDR3 sequence: CASSLEVSGYTF. CDR3 DNA sequence: TGTGCCAGCAGCTTAGAGGTCAGCGGCTACACCTTC.

The CDR3: CASSFTSDTEAFF. CDR3 coding DNA: TGCGCCAGCAGCTTTACGTCGGACACTGAAGCTTTCTTT. The J gene is TRBJ1-1, the V gene TRBV5-1; D not certain. Trimming stripped 2 bases from V and 3 bases from J, with 8 bases between. Germline V CDR1 and CDR2: SGHRS, YFSETQ. CDR3 length: 13 amino acids.

The chain recombines TRBV5-1 with TRBJ2-1; D unresolved. The CDR3 spans 12 residues. The ends were cut back, 2 bases at V and 6 bases at J, with 6 bases in the middle. CDR1 is SGHRS and CDR2 is YFSETQ in the germline V gene. The CDR3 protein is CASSLIINEQFF. The DNA for the CDR3 is TGCGCCAGCAGCTTAATAATCAATGAGCAGTTCTTC.